These 20 T cell receptor beta chains were sequenced from one sample in a study of beta chain features in type 1 diabetes (dated by TCRdb to 2016 to 2018). Results and caveats for the whole study, not just this receptor: Type 1 diabetes patients showed a moderate but significant shortening of TCRB CDR3 length in all four CD4+ subsets.

The protocol used for the library was the immunoSEQ multiplex PCR assay. All of the isolated RNA was reverse transcribed with the High Capacity cDNA Reverse Transcription Kit, so expressed TCRB transcripts were sequenced. Not all clones reach the TCRdb copy of this immuneACCESS table, which keeps in-frame sequences only. Checked studies attribute under half of the gap to unresolved V genes and leave the rest unexplained. A total of about 150,000 clones appear in this sample, 10% of them only once. The top ten clonotypes cover 0.45% to 0.5% of the sample. Antigen specificity for these receptors is unknown. Sequenced input: central memory CD4+ T cells from blood. These receptors were obtained from a man under 40 with type 1 diabetes.

This clone was counted only a few times. The CDR3 region has the DNA TGTGCCAGTAGTACCATCAGGGGAAGCTACGAGCAGTACTTC. Amino acids: CASSTIRGSYEQYF. The rearrangement uses TRBV19 and TRBJ2-7, with a possible D match to TRBD1 (6 bases). The V end was cut by 4 bases, the J end by 3 bases, with 13 bases between. Germline-derived CDR1 and CDR2 are LNHDA and SQIVND (reference sequence). This CDR3 region has 14 residues.

V and J are TRBV29-1 and TRBJ2-3; the D gene is possibly TRBD2 (5 bases). The CDR3 extends over 15 amino acids. The V and J ends lost 5 bases and 5 bases respectively, with 20 bases between them. In germline, CDR1 is SQVTM, CDR2 ANQGSEA. The chain's CDR3 is CSVLRSAGGQDTQYF. The CDR3 nucleotides read TGCAGCGTTCTACGGTCAGCCGGAGGTCAAGATACGCAGTATTTT.

This clone appeared a few times. The gene calls are TRBV28 and TRBJ2-2; D possibly corresponds to TRBD1 (5 bases). There are 15 residues in the CDR3. V gave up 3 bases and J gave up 5 bases, with 13 bases separating them. CDR1 and CDR2 (germline): MDHEN, SYDVKM. Written as DNA, the CDR3 is TGTGCCAGCAGTTTTTCATGGGGCGGAACCGGGGAGCTGTTTTTT. Protein product: CASSFSWGGTGELFF.

This clone was counted only a few times. Other nucleotide sequences in the sample specify the same CDR3. The chain links TRBV28 to TRBJ1-2; TRBD1 agrees at 9 bases. CDR1 and CDR2 from the germline V gene are MDHEN and SYDVKM. The CDR3 runs to 13 residues. V shed 5 bases and J 7 bases; nucleotides not matched to a gene: 5. This CDR3 reads CASSAGQGFGYTF. The CDR3, as DNA: TGTGCCAGCAGTGCGGGACAGGGCTTTGGCTACACCTTC.

The rearrangement links TRBV28 to TRBJ1-2; TRBD1 matches 8 bases. Per the germline V gene, CDR1 is MDHEN and CDR2 is SYDVKM. CDR3 size: 13 residues. V lost 5 bases to trimming and J lost 8 bases; unmatched junction nucleotides: 7. CDR3 loop: CASSRQQGGGYTF. In DNA form, the CDR3 reads TGTGCCAGCAGTCGTCAACAGGGGGGCGGCTACACCTTC.

The table lists this clone with a few counts. V and J are TRBV27 and TRBJ1-2; 7 nucleotides line up with TRBD1. The CDR3 runs 15 residues. The V gene end was trimmed by 0 bases and the J gene end by 3 bases; junction bases not matched to a gene: 4. Germline V gene data show CDR1 as MNHEY and CDR2 as SMNVEV (reference sequence). The CDR3 DNA sequence: TGTGCCAGCAGTTTATCGAGGCAGGGGGACTATGGCTACACCTTC. Amino acid sequence: CASSLSRQGDYGYTF.

Only one count was recorded for this clone. The CDR3 sequence is CASNVIQGAEAFF. The CDR3 DNA reads TGTGCCAGCAACGTGATACAGGGGGCTGAAGCTTTCTTT. This chain uses TRBV7-9 with TRBJ1-1, with 8 bases fitting TRBD1. This CDR3 region has 13 residues. V lost 7 bases and J lost 6; bases outside the gene matches: 7. In germline, CDR1 is SEHNR, CDR2 FQNEAQ (reference sequence).

J is TRBJ2-1 and V is TRBV13; no clear D gene. V gave up 5 bases and J gave up 0 bases, with 14 bases separating them. CDR1 PRHDT and CDR2 FYEKMQ come from the germline V gene (reference sequence). CDR3 length: 16 residues. CDR3 nucleotide sequence: TGTGCCAGCAGCAGCGAGTGGGTCGGCTCCTACAATGAGCAGTTCTTC. This gives the protein CASSSEWVGSYNEQFF. The variable domain in full, completed from reference TRBV13 and TRBJ2-1, reads AAGVIQSPRHLIKEKRETATLKCYPIPRHDTVYWYQQGPGQDPQFLISFYEKMQSDKGSIPDRFSAQQFSDYHSELNMSSLELGDSALYFCASSSEWVGSYNEQFFGPGTRLTVL.

V is TRBV10-3 and J is TRBJ2-5; maybe TRBD1 (6 bases). Germline V gives CDR1 ENHRY, CDR2 SYGVKD. The CDR3 is made up of 13 amino acids. Between the trimmed V and J ends, which lost 6 bases and 3 bases, there was a span of 11 bases. The CDR3 region is CAIRQGQEETQYF. The CDR3 region has the DNA TGTGCCATCAGACAGGGACAAGAAGAGACCCAGTACTTC.

This clone was observed a few times. The rearrangement uses TRBV28 and TRBJ2-7; 11 bases align to TRBD2. This CDR3 has 17 residues. The V and J ends lost 5 bases and 4 bases, in that order; junction bases with no gene match: 13. Germline V lookup: CDR1 MDHEN, CDR2 SYDVKM. The CDR3 here is CASSGNSGRAKGYEQYF. CDR3 sequence (DNA): TGTGCCAGCAGTGGTAATAGCGGGAGGGCCAAAGGATACGAGCAGTACTTC. Together with reference TRBV28 and TRBJ2-7, the CDR3 gives the full variable domain: DVKVTQSSRYLVKRTGEKVFLECVQDMDHENMFWYRQDPGLGLRLIYFSYDVKMKEKGDIPEGYSVSREKKERFSLILESASTNQTSMYLCASSGNSGRAKGYEQYFGPGTRLTVT.

The chain employs TRBV28 and TRBJ1-3; D perhaps matches TRBD1 (6 bases). Germline assignment: CDR1 MDHEN and CDR2 SYDVKM. CDR3 size: 16 residues. V lost 0 bases, J lost 0 bases, and 9 bases lay in between. The CDR3 protein is CASSLWDSSSGNTIYF. DNA for the CDR3: TGTGCCAGCAGTTTATGGGACAGCAGCTCTGGAAACACCATATATTTT.

This clone was seen repeatedly, ten times or more. This chain uses TRBV4-1 with TRBJ1-2, with no clear D. Germline assignment: CDR1 MGHRA and CDR2 YSYEKL. V lost 3 bases, J lost 5 bases, and 19 bases lay in between. The CDR3 consists of 16 residues. The CDR3 DNA is TGCGCCAGCAGCCAGTACGAACAAACCGAGGAATATGGCTACACCTTC. Translating gives CASSQYEQTEEYGYTF.

This clone has only a few counts. The same CDR3 is also encoded by other DNA sequences in this sample. The gene calls are TRBV9 and TRBJ2-5; the D gene is possibly TRBD2 (5 bases). From germline, CDR1 is SGDLS and CDR2 YYNGEE. With 3 bases removed from V and 5 bases from J, the gap between germline ends came to 8 bases. This CDR3 comprises 12 residues. CDR3 sequence: CASSAGGETQYF. For the CDR3, the DNA is TGTGCCAGCAGCGCCGGAGGTGAGACCCAGTACTTC. Full variable domain (outside the CDR3, taken from reference TRBV9 and TRBJ2-5): DSGVTQTPKHLITATGQRVTLRCSPRSGDLSVYWYQQSLDQGLQFLIQYYNGEERAKGNILERFSAQQFPDLHSELNLSSLELGDSALYFCASSAGGETQYFGPGTRLLVL.

This clone was found a few times. The chain joins TRBV30 to TRBJ2-7, with unresolved D. The CDR3 is 13 residues long. The germline gives CDR1 GTSNPN, CDR2 SVGIG (reference sequence). Trimming removed 2 bases from V and 4 bases from J, with 12 bases in between. As DNA, the CDR3 is TGTGCCTGGAGTTCCACTACTCGATACGAGCAGTACTTC. Residues: CAWSSTTRYEQYF.

This clone was recorded a few times. The chain uses TRBV9 and TRBJ2-3, with 7 bases that match TRBD2. Trimming removed 4 bases from V and 2 bases from J; junction bases left unmatched: 13. The CDR3 runs 17 residues. Germline V gives CDR1 SGDLS, CDR2 YYNGEE. The DNA for the CDR3 is TGTGCCAGCAGCCCACATCCTAGCGGAAAGAACACAGATACGCAGTATTTT. Amino acids: CASSPHPSGKNTDTQYF.

This rearrangement joins TRBV7-2 to TRBJ2-1; 10 nucleotides agree with TRBD1. V was clipped by 4 bases and J by 4 bases; unmatched bases: 7. Germline-derived CDR1 and CDR2 are SGHTA and FQGNSA. This CDR3 is 16 amino acids long. The CDR3 protein is CASSSYGTGDYNEQFF. Written as DNA, the CDR3 is TGTGCCAGCAGCTCATACGGGACAGGGGATTACAATGAGCAGTTCTTC.

The chain combines TRBV18 with TRBJ2-3; possible D gene TRBD2, 6 bases. The CDR3 runs 18 residues. V was trimmed by 2 bases and J by 0 bases, leaving 18 bases between them. Looked up from germline, CDR1 is KGHSH and CDR2 is LQKENI. The CDR3, as DNA: TGTGCCAGCTCACCAATGGTAGCGGTCGGCGGGAGCACAGATACGCAGTATTTT. Translating gives CASSPMVAVGGSTDTQYF.

This rearrangement joins TRBV6-1 to TRBJ2-7; 7 nucleotides match TRBD1. The V gene's germline CDR1 is MNHNS and CDR2 SASEGT. The junction had 14 bases not matched to a gene; V was cut back by 9 bases and J by 9 bases. The CDR3 length is 13 residues. CDR3 protein: CARSPGTATGQYF. CDR3 nucleotide sequence: TGTGCCAGGTCACCTGGGACAGCAACTGGGCAGTACTTC.

The CDR3 DNA sequence: TGCGCCAGCAGGACTAGCGGGATCGGAGCAGATACGCAGTATTTT. Its translation is CASRTSGIGADTQYF. The chain joins TRBV5-1 to TRBJ2-3, with TRBD2 matching over 11 bases. There are 15 residues in the CDR3. CDR1 is SGHRS, CDR2 YFSETQ, per germline. V dropped 5 bases and J dropped 4; count of bases not matched to a gene: 6.

This clone was detected only a few times. This chain joins TRBV30 and TRBJ2-3, with 12 bases matching TRBD1. CDR1 and CDR2 from the germline V gene are GTSNPN and SVGIG (reference sequence). CDR3 size: 15 residues. The junction had 5 bases not matched to a gene; V was cut back by 5 bases and J by 2 bases. In DNA, the CDR3 is TGTGCCTGGGACAGGGACAGGGGGCACACAGATACGCAGTATTTT. Translated, it gives CAWDRDRGHTDTQYF.